These 9 T cell receptor beta chains came from one sample sequenced in a study of patients and donors after allogeneic stem cell transplantation. TCRdb reprocessed the RT-PCR reads via MiXCR and lists one record per CDR3 protein. The table shows 200,000 to 250,000 distinct CDR3 sequences, with 11% to 15% occurring only once. Sequenced input: blood, either unsorted or a sorted T cell fraction (not recorded which). The receptors shown here come from a human donor who was either an allogeneic HSCT recipient or a stem cell or donor lymphocyte infusion donor (not recorded which). It is not recorded whose cells these are; they may come from a transplant donor.

V is TRBV12-3 or TRBV12-4 and J is TRBJ1-1, with D perhaps matching TRBD1 (5 bases). The CDR3 extends over 14 amino acids. V was clipped by 4 bases and J by 1 base, with 10 bases between them. CDR3 bases: TGTGCCAGCAGTTGGGGCCGGGGGAACACTGAAGCTTTCTTT. Amino acid sequence: CASSWGRGNTEAFF.

The chain has TRBV6-2 or TRBV6-3 and TRBJ1-5; D ambiguous. The CDR3 is made up of 14 amino acids. Per germline, CDR1 MNHEY and CDR2 SVGEGT. V was trimmed by 2 bases and J by 5 bases, leaving 10 bases between them. CDR3 in amino acids: CASSYLGRDQPQHF. As DNA, the CDR3 is TGTGCCAGCAGTTACCTGGGCAGAGATCAGCCCCAGCATTTT.

This clonotype was found a few times. CDR3 region: CASSLDGKTGAEAFF. The CDR3 DNA reads TGCGCCAGCAGCTTGGATGGGAAAACAGGGGCTGAAGCTTTCTTT. The gene calls are TRBV5-1 and TRBJ1-1; 7 bases are shared with TRBD1. This CDR3 is built from 15 residues. The germline gives CDR1 SGHRS, CDR2 YFSETQ. Trimming removed 0 bases from V and 6 bases from J; junction bases left unmatched: 8.

This clonotype was found a few times. V usage is TRBV2 and J usage is TRBJ2-5; 8 bases match TRBD2. J gave up 4 bases and V 2 bases, and 6 bases lay outside the gene matches. Germline V CDR1 and CDR2: SNHLY, FYNNEI. This CDR3 is 15 amino acids long. CDR3 protein: CASSERSGGRETQYF. The DNA of the CDR3 is TGTGCCAGCAGTGAAAGGTCGGGGGGGAGAGAGACCCAGTACTTC. Drawing the rest from reference TRBV2 and TRBJ2-5, the complete variable domain is EPEVTQTPSHQVTQMGQEVILRCVPISNHLYFYWYRQILGQKVEFLVSFYNNEISEKSEIFDDQFSVERPDGSNFTLKIRSTKLEDSAMYFCASSERSGGRETQYFGPGTRLLVL.

This chain links TRBV5-1 with TRBJ2-1; D gene unclear. V lost 4 bases to trimming and J lost 7 bases, with 9 bases between them. The germline CDR1 and CDR2 sequences are SGHRS and YFSETQ. The CDR3 length is 12 residues. The CDR3 DNA is TGCGCCAGCAGCGCCCACTTAAATGAGCAGTTCTTC. Translation: CASSAHLNEQFF.

This clonotype was seen more than once but under ten times. The chain links TRBV7-8 to TRBJ2-1; the match to TRBD2 covers 10 bases. CDR3 length: 14 amino acids. V lost 6 bases to trimming and J lost 7 bases; unmatched junction nucleotides: 6. Germline-derived CDR1 and CDR2 are SGHVS and FQNEAQ. As DNA, the CDR3 is TGTGCCAGCAGGCGGACTAGCGGCGAAAATGAGCAGTTCTTC. Translating gives CASRRTSGENEQFF.

This clonotype was recorded a few times. The V gene is TRBV29-1, the J gene TRBJ1-2, with D unresolved. The CDR3 extends over 14 amino acids. Germline V gene sequence: CDR1 SQVTM, CDR2 ANQGSEA. Trimming stripped 3 bases from V and 4 bases from J, with 15 bases between. The CDR3 reads CSVEFVRATYGYTF. The CDR3 bases are TGCAGCGTTGAGTTCGTGAGGGCCACCTATGGCTACACCTTC.

The rearrangement links TRBV10-3 to TRBJ2-7; the match to TRBD1 covers 7 bases. Germline CDR1 reads ENHRY; CDR2 reads SYGVKD. CDR3 size: 13 residues. V was pared by 6 bases and J by 4 bases, with 6 bases of the junction left unmatched. The CDR3 loop is CAISPGQRYEQYF. DNA of the CDR3: TGTGCCATCAGCCCGGGACAGAGATACGAGCAGTACTTC.

This clonotype showed up just a few times. This chain joins TRBV4-3 and TRBJ2-2; no clear D. V was trimmed by 8 bases and J by 6 bases, leaving 4 bases between them. Germline assignment: CDR1 LGHNA and CDR2 YSLEER. The CDR3 loop spans 10 amino acids. CDR3 sequence reads: CASLPGELFF. The CDR3 bases are TGCGCCAGCCTGCCCGGGGAGCTGTTTTTT.